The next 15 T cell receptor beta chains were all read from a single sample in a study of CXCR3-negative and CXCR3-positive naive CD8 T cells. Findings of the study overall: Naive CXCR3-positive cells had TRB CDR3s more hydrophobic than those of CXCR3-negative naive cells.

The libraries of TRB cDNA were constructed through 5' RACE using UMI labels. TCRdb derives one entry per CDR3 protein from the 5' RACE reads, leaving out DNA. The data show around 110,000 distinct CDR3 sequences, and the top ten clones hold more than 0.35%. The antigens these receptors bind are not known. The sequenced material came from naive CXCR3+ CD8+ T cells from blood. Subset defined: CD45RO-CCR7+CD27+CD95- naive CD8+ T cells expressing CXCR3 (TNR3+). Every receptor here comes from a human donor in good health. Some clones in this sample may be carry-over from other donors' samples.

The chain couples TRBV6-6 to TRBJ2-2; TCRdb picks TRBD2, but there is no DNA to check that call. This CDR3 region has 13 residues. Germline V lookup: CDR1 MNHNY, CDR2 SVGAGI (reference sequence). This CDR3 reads CASQGPNTGELFF.

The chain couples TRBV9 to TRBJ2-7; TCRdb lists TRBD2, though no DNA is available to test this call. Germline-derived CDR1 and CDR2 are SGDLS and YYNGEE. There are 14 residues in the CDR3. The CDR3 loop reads CASSLGRMAYEQYF.

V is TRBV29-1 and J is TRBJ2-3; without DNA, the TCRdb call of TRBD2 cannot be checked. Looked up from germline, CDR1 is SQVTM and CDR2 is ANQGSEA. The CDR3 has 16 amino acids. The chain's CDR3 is CSVHQGLAGVGDTQYF.

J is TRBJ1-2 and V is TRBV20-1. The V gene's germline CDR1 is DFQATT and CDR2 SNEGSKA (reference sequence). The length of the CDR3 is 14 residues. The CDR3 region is CSAREDGINYGYTF.

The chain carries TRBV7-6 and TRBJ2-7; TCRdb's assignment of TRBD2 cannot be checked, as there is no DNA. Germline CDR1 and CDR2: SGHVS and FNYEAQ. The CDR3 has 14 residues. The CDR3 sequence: CASSAFRGGYEQYF.

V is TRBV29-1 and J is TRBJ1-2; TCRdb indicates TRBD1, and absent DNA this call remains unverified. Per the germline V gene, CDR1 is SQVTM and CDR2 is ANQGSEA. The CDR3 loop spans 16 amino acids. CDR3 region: CSVVVGQGMDLYGYTF.

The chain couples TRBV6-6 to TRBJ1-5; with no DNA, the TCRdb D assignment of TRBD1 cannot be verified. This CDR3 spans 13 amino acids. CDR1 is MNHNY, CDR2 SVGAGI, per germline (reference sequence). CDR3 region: CASSTQGIQPQHF.

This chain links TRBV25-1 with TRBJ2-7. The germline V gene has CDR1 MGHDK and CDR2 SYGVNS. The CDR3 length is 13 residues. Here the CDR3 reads CASSDSYSYEQYF.

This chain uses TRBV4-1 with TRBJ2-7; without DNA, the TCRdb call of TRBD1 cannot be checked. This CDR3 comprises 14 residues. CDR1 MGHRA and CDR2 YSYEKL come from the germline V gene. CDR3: CASSLGLLGYEQYF.

The chain's CDR3 is CASSPSLSTDTQYF. The rearrangement uses TRBV7-3 and TRBJ2-3. This CDR3 is built from 14 residues. The V gene's germline CDR1 is SGHTA and CDR2 FQGTGA.

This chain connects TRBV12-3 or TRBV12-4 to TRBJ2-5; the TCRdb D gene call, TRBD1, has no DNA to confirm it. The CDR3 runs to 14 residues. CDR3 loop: CASSPWLAGETQYF.

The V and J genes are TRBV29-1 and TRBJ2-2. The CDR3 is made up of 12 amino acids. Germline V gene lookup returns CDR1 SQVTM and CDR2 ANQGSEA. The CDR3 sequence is CSVEQATGELFF.

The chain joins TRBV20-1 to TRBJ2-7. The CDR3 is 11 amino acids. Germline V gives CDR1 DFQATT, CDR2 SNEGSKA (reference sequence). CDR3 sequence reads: CSAPEAYEQYF.

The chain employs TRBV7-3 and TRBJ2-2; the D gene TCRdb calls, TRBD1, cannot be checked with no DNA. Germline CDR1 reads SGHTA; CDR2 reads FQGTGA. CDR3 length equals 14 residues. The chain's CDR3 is CASSLSGATGELFF.

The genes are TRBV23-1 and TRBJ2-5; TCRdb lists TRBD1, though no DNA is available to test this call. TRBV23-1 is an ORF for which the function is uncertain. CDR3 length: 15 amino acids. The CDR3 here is CASPSGRDPQETQYF.